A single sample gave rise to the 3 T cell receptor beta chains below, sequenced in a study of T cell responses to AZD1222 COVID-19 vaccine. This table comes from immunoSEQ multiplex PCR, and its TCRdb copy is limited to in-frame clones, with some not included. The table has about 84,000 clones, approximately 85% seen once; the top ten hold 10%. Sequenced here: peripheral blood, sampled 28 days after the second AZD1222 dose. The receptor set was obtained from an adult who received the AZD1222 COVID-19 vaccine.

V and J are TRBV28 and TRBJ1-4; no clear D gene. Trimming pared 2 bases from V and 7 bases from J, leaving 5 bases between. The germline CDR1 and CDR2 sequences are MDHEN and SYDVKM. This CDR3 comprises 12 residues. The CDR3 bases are TGTGCCAGCAGTTTAGACGGTGAAAAACTGTTTTTT. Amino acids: CASSLDGEKLFF.

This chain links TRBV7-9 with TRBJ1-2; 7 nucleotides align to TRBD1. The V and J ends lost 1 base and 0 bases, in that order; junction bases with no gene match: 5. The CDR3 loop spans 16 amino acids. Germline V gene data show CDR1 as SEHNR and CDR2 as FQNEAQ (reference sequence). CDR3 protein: CASSLGGQATNYGYTF. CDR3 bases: TGTGCCAGCAGCTTAGGAGGACAGGCCACTAACTATGGCTACACCTTC.

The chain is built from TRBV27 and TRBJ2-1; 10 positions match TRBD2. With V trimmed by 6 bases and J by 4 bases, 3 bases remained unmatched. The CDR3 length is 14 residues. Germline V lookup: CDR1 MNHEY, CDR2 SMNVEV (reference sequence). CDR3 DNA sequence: TGTGCCAGCAGGTCACTAGCGGGGTACAATGAGCAGTTCTTC. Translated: CASRSLAGYNEQFF.